The 20 T cell receptor beta chains below were found in one sample sequenced in a study of immune heterogeneity within non-small cell lung tumors. For the TCR beta CDR3, multiplex PCR with 32 V and 13 J primers performed the amplification. TCRdb re-analysed the multiplex PCR reads in MiXCR, keeping a single row per CDR3 protein. The table has about 21,000 distinct CDR3 sequences, 25% to 30% seen once. TCRs were amplified from roughly 650 ng gDNA of bulk tumor per sample. Taken during surgery, several biopsies per primary tumor were spaced as far apart as possible within the tumor mass. Samples came from untreated patients having curative surgery for newly diagnosed non-small cell lung cancer. Sequencing was performed on lung tumor tissue. These receptors were taken from a man in his forties with non-small cell lung cancer.

This clonotype has ten or more counts. The chain links TRBV24-1 to TRBJ1-6; 7 bases are shared with TRBD1. Germline loops: CDR1 KGHDR, CDR2 SFDVKD. The CDR3 has 13 residues. Trimming cost V 7 bases and J 5 bases; bases outside gene matches: 1. CDR3 protein: CATSGTDNSPLHF. The CDR3 DNA reads as TGTGCCACCAGCGGGACAGATAATTCACCCCTCCACTTT.

This clonotype has only a few counts. The chain carries TRBV10-2 and TRBJ2-5; no firm D call. The V end was cut by 0 bases, the J end by 1 base, with 9 bases between. The CDR3 consists of 15 residues. Germline V gives CDR1 WSHSY, CDR2 SAAADI. The CDR3 spells CASSESGPPQETQYF. CDR3 DNA: TGCGCCAGCAGTGAGTCAGGGCCTCCCCAAGAGACCCAGTACTTC.

At least ten counts were recorded for this clonotype. The chain combines TRBV24-1 with TRBJ2-3; TRBD1 might be the D (5 bases). Looked up from germline, CDR1 is KGHDR and CDR2 is SFDVKD. Between the trimmed V and J ends, which lost 5 bases and 2 bases, there was a span of 10 bases. This CDR3 has 14 amino acids. The CDR3 protein is CATSASDITDTQYF. In DNA, the CDR3 is TGTGCCACCAGTGCCTCGGACATCACAGATACGCAGTATTTT.

The chain has TRBV20-1 and TRBJ2-3; D is unclear. Germline V gene lookup returns CDR1 DFQATT and CDR2 SNEGSKA (reference sequence). The CDR3 covers 10 residues. The V end was cut by 2 bases, the J end by 4 bases, with 1 base between. CDR3 in DNA: TGCAGTGCTAGATCAGATACGCAGTATTTT. It is translated as CSARSDTQYF.

For the CDR3, the DNA is TGTGCCAGCAGAGTTGGGGGGATAGGGCGCAATCAGCCCCAGCATTTT. This gives the protein CASRVGGIGRNQPQHF. This chain links TRBV6-1 with TRBJ1-5; perhaps TRBD1 as D (5 bases). Deletions cut 6 bases from V and 2 bases from J, with 17 bases between. The germline CDR1 and CDR2 sequences are MNHNS and SASEGT. This CDR3 has 16 amino acids.

The chain employs TRBV30 and TRBJ2-1; the D gene is possibly TRBD1 (5 bases). This CDR3 contains 12 residues. The germline CDR1 and CDR2 sequences are GTSNPN and SVGIG (reference sequence). Trimming took 2 bases from V and 8 from J, leaving 10 bases between them. The CDR3, as DNA: TGTGCCTGGAGTAGGGGTGATGATGAGCAGTTCTTC. Translation: CAWSRGDDEQFF.

This clonotype was counted ten times or more. This chain uses TRBV2 with TRBJ2-3; 12 nucleotides agree with TRBD2. Trimming removed 2 bases from V and 7 bases from J; junction bases left unmatched: 4. This CDR3 comprises 15 residues. Germline CDR1 reads SNHLY; CDR2 reads FYNNEI. The DNA for the CDR3 is TGTGCCAGCAGTGAACAACTAGCGGGAGGACATACGCAGTATTTT. Translating it yields CASSEQLAGGHTQYF.

Comment on this clonotype: This may stem from a read error, because a much larger clone lies one nucleotide away. The gene calls are TRBV20-1 and TRBJ2-7; D perhaps matches TRBD2 (5 bases). Trimming stripped 5 bases from V and 7 bases from J, with 12 bases between. The V gene's germline CDR1 is DFQATT and CDR2 SNEGSKA (reference sequence). This CDR3 comprises 11 residues. This CDR3 is CSACRGLEQYF. CDR3 DNA sequence: TGCAGTGCTTGCCGGGGTCTGGAGCAGTACTTC.

Turning to this clonotype: A much more abundant neighbour one base away suggests this may be a read error. The CDR3 here is CASSTQGTDNEQFF. The CDR3 DNA reads as TGTGCCAGCAGTACGCAGGGTACGGACAATGAGCAGTTCTTC. The chain recombines TRBV12-3 or TRBV12-4 with TRBJ2-1, with D perhaps matching TRBD1 (5 bases). V was pared by 5 bases and J by 5 bases, with 13 bases between. The CDR3 consists of 14 residues.

By sample fraction, this clonotype is medium-sized (0.01 to 0.1%). The chain has TRBV2 and TRBJ1-2; the D gene is possibly TRBD1 (5 bases). From germline, CDR1 is SNHLY and CDR2 FYNNEI. The CDR3 is made up of 13 amino acids. V was cut by 9 bases and J by 6 bases, with 17 bases left in between. The CDR3 protein is CASTTGTSHGYTF. The CDR3 DNA is TGTGCCAGTACCACCGGGACCAGCCATGGCTACACCTTC.

In its sample, this clonotype was seen many times. The chain carries TRBV6-2 or TRBV6-3 and TRBJ2-3; D gene uncertain. Trimming took off 5 bases at V and 4 bases at J, with 7 bases between the two ends. CDR1 and CDR2 (germline): MNHEY, SVGEGT. The CDR3 length is 12 residues. The CDR3 DNA reads as TGTGCCAGCAGTCTAAGCTCAGATACGCAGTATTTT. This translates into CASSLSSDTQYF.

This clonotype occurred a few times. This chain joins TRBV5-6 and TRBJ2-2; perhaps TRBD1 as D (6 bases). CDR1 is SGHDT, CDR2 YYEEEE, per germline. The germline V and J ends were trimmed by 0 bases and 7 bases, with 7 bases remaining between them. The CDR3 totals 13 residues. The DNA of the CDR3 is TGTGCCAGCAGCTTGGTAGGGGGCGGGGAGCTGTTTTTT. It codes for CASSLVGGGELFF. The entire variable domain, with the rest obtained from reference TRBV5-6 and TRBJ2-2, is as follows: DAGVTQSPTHLIKTRGQQVTLRCSPKSGHDTVSWYQQALGQGPQFIFQYYEEEERQRGNFPDRFSGHQFPNYSSELNVNALLLGDSALYLCASSLVGGGELFFGEGSRLTVL.

The chain recombines TRBV19 with TRBJ2-1, with 9 positions matching TRBD2. With 3 bases clipped from V and 5 bases from J, the junction kept 8 bases outside the gene matches. There are 16 residues in the CDR3. Germline V gene sequence: CDR1 LNHDA, CDR2 SQIVND (reference sequence). The CDR3 is CASSMIGLAGNNEQFF. The CDR3 bases are TGTGCCAGTAGTATGATTGGCCTAGCGGGAAACAATGAGCAGTTCTTC.

This clonotype is medium-sized by share. This chain links TRBV12-5 with TRBJ1-3, with D tentatively TRBD1 (6 bases). Between the trimmed V and J ends, which lost 5 bases and 0 bases, there was a span of 8 bases. Germline assignment: CDR1 LGHNT and CDR2 FRNRAP. The CDR3 sequence is 14 residues long. In nucleotides, the CDR3 is TGTGCTAGTGGTACAGGGTTCTCTGGAAACACCATATATTTT. Translation gives CASGTGFSGNTIYF.

Of note for this clonotype: A read error may be the cause here, since a much bigger clone is one base away. The V call is TRBV18, the J call TRBJ2-1; no reliable D call. The germline CDR1 and CDR2 sequences are KGHSH and LQKENI. V lost 4 bases to trimming and J lost 9 bases, with 19 bases between them. This CDR3 has 15 residues. For the CDR3, the DNA is TGTGCCAGCTCACACAACTCGAATACTTTTGGTGAGCAGTTCTTC. Translation gives CASSHNSNTFGEQFF. Supplemented by reference TRBV18 and TRBJ2-1, the full variable domain reads NAGVMQNPRHLVRRRGQEARLRCSPMKGHSHVYWYRQLPEEGLKFMVYLQKENIIDESGMPKERFSAEFPKEGPSILRIQQVVRGDSAAYFCASSHNSNTFGEQFFGPGTRLTVL.

This clonotype was found a few times. The rearrangement uses TRBV2 and TRBJ2-5, with 9 bases fitting TRBD2. CDR3 length equals 15 residues. V gave up 1 base and J gave up 1 base; unmatched junction bases: 1. Germline V gives CDR1 SNHLY, CDR2 FYNNEI. The CDR3 DNA reads as TGTGCCAGCAGTGAAGGGACTAGCGCCCAAGAGACCCAGTACTTC. It codes for CASSEGTSAQETQYF.

Points on this clonotype: A much larger clone lies a single base off, so this may be a read error. The V gene is TRBV9, the J gene TRBJ1-4; D is unclear. Germline lookup yields CDR1 SGDLS and CDR2 YYNGEE. The V and J ends lost 4 bases and 1 base respectively, with 11 bases between them. The CDR3 covers 15 residues. CDR3 loop: CASSSGIVTNEKLFF. The CDR3 nucleotides read TGTGCCAGCAGCTCCGGCATCGTAACTAATGAAAAACTGTTTTTT. The whole variable domain, remainder taken from reference TRBV9 and TRBJ1-4, is DSGVTQTPKHLITATGQRVTLRCSPRSGDLSVYWYQQSLDQGLQFLIQYYNGEERAKGNILERFSAQQFPDLHSELNLSSLELGDSALYFCASSSGIVTNEKLFFGSGTQLSVL.

This clonotype is termed medium-sized. The chain links TRBV12-3 or TRBV12-4 to TRBJ2-7, with 8 bases fitting TRBD2. V shed 6 bases and J 6 bases; nucleotides not matched to a gene: 4. The CDR3 length is 12 residues. CDR3 nucleotides: TGTGCCAGCAGCTTGGGACTAGTCGAGCAGTACTTC. This sequence encodes CASSLGLVEQYF.

The chain employs TRBV4-2 and TRBJ2-1; 12 bases line up with TRBD2. The CDR3 is made up of 19 amino acids. Losses at the gene ends were 0 bases for V and 2 bases for J; bases not matched to a gene: 8. In germline, CDR1 is LGHNA, CDR2 YNFKEQ. Here the CDR3 reads CASSQDLLLAGGTYNEQFF. CDR3 nucleotides: TGTGCCAGCAGCCAAGATCTTTTGCTAGCGGGAGGGACCTACAATGAGCAGTTCTTC.

This clonotype was observed a handful of times. The chain combines TRBV7-3 with TRBJ1-2; possible D gene TRBD1, 6 bases. This CDR3 region has 13 residues. Germline CDR1 SGHTA, CDR2 FQGTGA. V dropped 2 bases and J dropped 7 bases, with 11 bases sitting between them. This CDR3 is CASSLVQGSGYTF. The CDR3 coding sequence is TGTGCCAGCAGCTTAGTACAGGGTAGTGGCTACACCTTC.